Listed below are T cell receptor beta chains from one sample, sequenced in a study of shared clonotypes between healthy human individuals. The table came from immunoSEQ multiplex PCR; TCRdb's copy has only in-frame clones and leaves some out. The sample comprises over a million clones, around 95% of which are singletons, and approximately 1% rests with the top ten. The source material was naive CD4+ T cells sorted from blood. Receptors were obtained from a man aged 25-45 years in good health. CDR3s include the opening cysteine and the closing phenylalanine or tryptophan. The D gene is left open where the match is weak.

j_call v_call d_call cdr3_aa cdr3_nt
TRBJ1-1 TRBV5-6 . CASSFGAHLNTEAFF TGTGCCAGCAGCTTTGGTGCCCATCTGAACACTGAAGCTTTCTTT
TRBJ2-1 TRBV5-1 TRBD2 CASSPNRGGRPSYNEQFF TGCGCCAGCAGTCCCAACCGTGGCGGGAGGCCGTCCTACAATGAGCAGTTCTTC
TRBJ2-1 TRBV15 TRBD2 CATELGTSGSWGNEQFF TGTGCCACCGAGTTGGGAACTAGCGGCTCTTGGGGCAATGAGCAGTTCTTC
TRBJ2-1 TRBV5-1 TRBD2 CASSLGGGQNEQFF TGCGCCAGCAGCTTGGGCGGGGGGCAAAATGAGCAGTTCTTC
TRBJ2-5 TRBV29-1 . CSVWRAETQYF TGCAGCGTATGGAGGGCGGAGACCCAGTACTTC
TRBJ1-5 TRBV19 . CASKGSPGQLSNQPQHF TGTGCCAGTAAAGGGAGCCCGGGACAACTTAGCAATCAGCCCCAGCATTTT
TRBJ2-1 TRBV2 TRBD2 CASSAEASGIGEQFF TGTGCCAGCAGTGCAGAGGCTAGCGGGATTGGGGAGCAGTTCTTC
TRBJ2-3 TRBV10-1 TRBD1 CASSESSGTATDTQYF TGCGCCAGCAGTGAGTCTTCCGGGACAGCCACAGATACGCAGTATTTT
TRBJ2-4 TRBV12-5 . CASGPQGWENIQYF TGTGCTAGTGGCCCCCAGGGCTGGGAAAACATTCAGTACTTC
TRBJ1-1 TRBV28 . CASRPTPTEAFF TGTGCCAGCAGACCGACCCCCACTGAAGCTTTCTTT